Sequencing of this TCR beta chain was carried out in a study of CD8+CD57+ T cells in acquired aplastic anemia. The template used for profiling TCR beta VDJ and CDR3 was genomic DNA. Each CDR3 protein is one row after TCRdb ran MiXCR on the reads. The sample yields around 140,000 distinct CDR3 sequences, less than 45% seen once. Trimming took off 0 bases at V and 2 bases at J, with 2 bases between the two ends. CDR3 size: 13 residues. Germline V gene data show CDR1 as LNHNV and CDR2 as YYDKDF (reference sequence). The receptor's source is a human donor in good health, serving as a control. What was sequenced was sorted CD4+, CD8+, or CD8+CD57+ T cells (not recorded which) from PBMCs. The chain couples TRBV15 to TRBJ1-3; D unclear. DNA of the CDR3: TGTGCCACCAGCAGAGATCCTGGAAACACCATATATTTT. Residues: CATSRDPGNTIYF.